A single sample is the source of the 22 T cell receptor beta chains below, sequenced in a study of blood T cell repertoires in COVID-19. TCRdb's copy holds only in-frame clones and misses some; the assay was immunoSEQ multiplex PCR. This sample carries about 280,000 clones, around nine tenths of them seen once, and the ten largest clones take roughly 8%. Sequenced material: peripheral blood. The receptors were gathered from a man between 35 and 55 years old with active or convalescent COVID-19.

CDR3 in DNA: TGTGCCAGCAGCTTATCCGGTGGGGCCAATGAGCAGTTCTTC. This encodes CASSLSGGANEQFF. The chain combines TRBV11-2 with TRBJ2-1; weak D call: TRBD1 (5 bases). V gave up 2 bases and J gave up 6 bases, with 11 bases separating them. This CDR3 has 14 residues. CDR1 is SGHAT, CDR2 FQNNGV, per germline.

The chain is built from TRBV19 and TRBJ2-5; 11 bases agree with TRBD1. Germline CDR1 reads LNHDA; CDR2 reads SQIVND (reference sequence). This CDR3 is built from 14 residues. The trim removed 5 bases at V and 7 bases at J, leaving 6 bases unmatched. The CDR3 sequence is CASSPGQGAGTQYF. CDR3 DNA sequence: TGTGCCAGTAGTCCCGGACAGGGGGCGGGGACCCAGTACTTC.

This chain joins TRBV2 and TRBJ1-5; tentative D call: TRBD1 (5 bases). Germline values: CDR1 SNHLY, CDR2 FYNNEI. V gave up 3 bases and J gave up 0 bases, with 24 bases separating them. The CDR3 contains 20 residues. The CDR3 region is CASSDIALGGVEISNQPQHF. CDR3 bases: TGTGCCAGCAGTGATATAGCTTTGGGGGGAGTCGAAATTAGCAATCAGCCCCAGCATTTT.

The chain couples TRBV5-6 to TRBJ2-7; the match to TRBD1 covers 10 bases. The ends lost 2 bases at V and 3 bases at J; junction bases unmatched: 8. The CDR3 consists of 16 residues. Looked up from germline, CDR1 is SGHDT and CDR2 is YYEEEE. This CDR3 reads CASSLIVGTGDYEQYF. CDR3 bases: TGTGCCAGCAGCTTAATTGTTGGGACAGGGGACTACGAGCAGTACTTC.

The gene calls are TRBV2 and TRBJ1-1; D remains ambiguous. This CDR3 is built from 12 residues. Germline CDR1 and CDR2: SNHLY and FYNNEI. Trimming shortened V by 8 bases and J by 1 base, and 8 bases separated the two germline ends. The CDR3 DNA follows: TGTGCCAGCGGGGAGGGGAACACTGAAGCTTTCTTT. Amino acid sequence: CASGEGNTEAFF.

V usage is TRBV18 and J usage is TRBJ1-5; D perhaps matches TRBD1 (5 bases). Germline loops: CDR1 KGHSH, CDR2 LQKENI. The CDR3 totals 15 residues. V shed 2 bases and J shed 7 bases, with 15 bases lying between them. CDR3 nucleotide sequence: TGTGCCAGCTCACCAATCGGGGAGGGACTCCAGCCCCAGCATTTT. Translation: CASSPIGEGLQPQHF.

The rearrangement uses TRBV6-5 and TRBJ1-2, with 7 nucleotides matching TRBD1. V lost 6 bases to trimming and J lost 7 bases; unmatched junction nucleotides: 14. The CDR3 runs 15 residues. Germline-derived CDR1 and CDR2 are MNHEY and SVGAGI. CDR3 nucleotides: TGTGCCAGCAGCCCCGACAGACAGGGCTTAAGTGGCTACACCTTC. As protein: CASSPDRQGLSGYTF.

This clone was detected only once. The CDR3 bases are TGTGCCAGCAGTTACTCAAAGACAGGCAACTATGGCTACACCTTC. Residues: CASSYSKTGNYGYTF. This chain connects TRBV6-5 to TRBJ1-2; D might be TRBD1 (6 bases). The CDR3 runs 15 residues. The V gene's germline CDR1 is MNHEY and CDR2 SVGAGI. Between the trimmed V and J ends, which lost 0 bases and 2 bases, there was a span of 10 bases.

The V call is TRBV7-3, the J call TRBJ1-5; 8 bases line up with TRBD1. Germline lookup yields CDR1 SGHTA and CDR2 FQGTGA. This CDR3 region has 15 residues. The V and J ends lost 11 bases and 4 bases, in that order; junction bases with no gene match: 13. The CDR3 is CASQPGTGLNQPQHF. The CDR3, as DNA: TGTGCCTCCCAGCCCGGGACAGGCTTGAATCAGCCCCAGCATTTT. Combining the CDR3 with reference TRBV7-3 and TRBJ1-5 gives the whole variable domain GAGVSQTPSNKVTEKGKYVELRCDPISGHTALYWYRQSLGQGPEFLIYFQGTGAADDSGLPNDRFFAVRPEGSVSTLKIQRTERGDSAVYLCASQPGTGLNQPQHFGDGTRLSIL.

The rearrangement links TRBV9 to TRBJ2-3; 12 bases match TRBD2. The germline V gene encodes CDR1 SGDLS and CDR2 YYNGEE. The CDR3 has 17 residues. V lost 2 bases to trimming and J lost 3 bases; unmatched junction nucleotides: 7. CDR3: CASSVGLAGSSTDTQYF. The CDR3 DNA sequence: TGTGCCAGCAGCGTCGGACTAGCGGGGAGTTCGACAGATACGCAGTATTTT.

This chain joins TRBV27 and TRBJ1-2, with 7 bases identical to TRBD1. This CDR3 is built from 11 residues. With 8 bases clipped from V and 8 bases from J, the junction kept 5 bases outside the gene matches. CDR1 is MNHEY, CDR2 SMNVEV, per germline (reference sequence). The DNA for the CDR3 is TGTGCCAGCCGATACAGGGGCGGCTACACCTTC. As protein: CASRYRGGYTF.

This rearrangement joins TRBV11-2 to TRBJ1-1; D call uncertain. CDR1 is SGHAT and CDR2 is FQNNGV in the germline V gene. This CDR3 contains 13 residues. V was clipped by 6 bases and J by 1 base, with 9 bases between them. The CDR3 DNA is TGTGCCAGCAGTTTGCAGTCGAACACTGAAGCTTTCTTT. Translated: CASSLQSNTEAFF.

The rearrangement links TRBV7-2 to TRBJ2-3, with D unclear. The length of the CDR3 is 12 residues. Trimming took off 3 bases at V and 6 bases at J, with 7 bases between the two ends. Germline V CDR1 and CDR2: SGHTA, FQGNSA. The CDR3, as DNA: TGTGCCAGCAGCTTGATCCAGGATACGCAGTATTTT. It encodes CASSLIQDTQYF.

The J gene is TRBJ2-7, the V gene TRBV7-8, with 8 bases identical to TRBD2. Germline assignment: CDR1 SGHVS and CDR2 FQNEAQ. The ends lost 6 bases at V and 10 bases at J; junction bases unmatched: 14. This CDR3 contains 14 residues. CDR3 loop: CASRSSASGPDQYF. CDR3 bases: TGTGCCAGCAGATCCTCCGCTAGCGGGCCCGATCAGTACTTC.

V and J are TRBV28 and TRBJ1-4; D ambiguous. Per the germline V gene, CDR1 is MDHEN and CDR2 is SYDVKM. The CDR3 runs to 16 residues. Between the trimmed V and J ends, which lost 3 bases and 4 bases, there was a span of 15 bases. CDR3 residues: CASSFPLRGYNEKLFF. CDR3 nucleotide sequence: TGTGCCAGCAGTTTTCCCTTACGGGGATATAATGAAAAACTGTTTTTT.

Remarks on this clone: The same CDR3 arises from other DNA sequences in this sample as well. The V call is TRBV28, the J call TRBJ1-6; TRBD1 matches at 10 bases. V lost 8 bases, J lost 9 bases, and 7 bases stayed unmatched. This CDR3 has 14 amino acids. Looked up from germline, CDR1 is MDHEN and CDR2 is SYDVKM. The CDR3 DNA is TGTGCCAGCTCCCCGGGACAGGGGAGTTCACCCCTCCACTTT. Protein: CASSPGQGSSPLHF.

The chain couples TRBV3-1 (or the pseudogene TRBV3-2) to TRBJ2-5, with D possibly matching TRBD2 (6 bases). V was shortened by 3 bases and J by 8 bases, with 16 bases between the two germline ends. The germline CDR1 and CDR2 sequences are LGHDT and YNNKEL (reference sequence). The CDR3 contains 14 residues. The CDR3 region has the DNA TGTGCCAGCAGCCATCGGGGACCCGGGAGAACCCAGTACTTC. Translating gives CASSHRGPGRTQYF.

The rearrangement uses TRBV6-1 and TRBJ2-6; D call uncertain. Trimming took 1 base from V and 0 from J, leaving 10 bases between them. Per the germline V gene, CDR1 is MNHNS and CDR2 is SASEGT. There are 17 residues in the CDR3. CDR3 amino acids: CASSEGVTASGANVLTF. CDR3 DNA sequence: TGTGCCAGCAGTGAAGGCGTCACCGCCTCTGGGGCCAACGTCCTGACTTTC.

The gene calls are TRBV1 and TRBJ2-3; TRBD2 is the table's D call, not checked against the DNA. TRBV1 is marked as a pseudogene. The CDR3 has 15 amino acids. The CDR3 nucleotides are TGCACCAGCACTGGAACCGGGGTGCGGCCAGATACGCAGTATTTT. It codes for CTSTGTGVRPDTQYF.

V usage is TRBV24-1 and J usage is TRBJ2-7; no firm D call. This CDR3 contains 12 residues. V was trimmed by 5 bases and J by 2 bases, leaving 6 bases between them. Germline CDR1 is KGHDR and CDR2 is SFDVKD. CDR3 loop: CATSGHAYEQYF. CDR3 coding DNA: TGTGCCACCAGTGGACACGCCTACGAGCAGTACTTC.

V usage is TRBV5-1 and J usage is TRBJ2-2; D ambiguous. V was pared by 1 base and J by 9 bases, with 10 bases between. The CDR3 runs 13 residues. Germline lookup yields CDR1 SGHRS and CDR2 YFSETQ. CDR3 amino acids: CASSLYVGRELFF. DNA of the CDR3: TGCGCCAGCAGCTTGTACGTGGGCCGGGAGCTGTTTTTT. Full variable domain (outside the CDR3, taken from reference TRBV5-1 and TRBJ2-2): KAGVTQTPRYLIKTRGQQVTLSCSPISGHRSVSWYQQTPGQGLQFLFEYFSETQRNKGNFPGRFSGRQFSNSRSEMNVSTLELGDSALYLCASSLYVGRELFFGEGSRLTVL.

The chain uses TRBV2 and TRBJ1-1; D call uncertain. Germline CDR1 and CDR2: SNHLY and FYNNEI. The V gene lost 9 bases and the J gene lost 5 bases, with 22 bases spanning the gap. CDR3 size: 15 residues. This CDR3 reads CASRKSRGGWTEAFF. The CDR3 DNA reads as TGTGCCAGTAGAAAATCACGGGGAGGTTGGACTGAAGCTTTCTTT. Together with reference TRBV2 and TRBJ1-1, the CDR3 gives the full variable domain: EPEVTQTPSHQVTQMGQEVILRCVPISNHLYFYWYRQILGQKVEFLVSFYNNEISEKSEIFDDQFSVERPDGSNFTLKIRSTKLEDSAMYFCASRKSRGGWTEAFFGQGTRLTVV.